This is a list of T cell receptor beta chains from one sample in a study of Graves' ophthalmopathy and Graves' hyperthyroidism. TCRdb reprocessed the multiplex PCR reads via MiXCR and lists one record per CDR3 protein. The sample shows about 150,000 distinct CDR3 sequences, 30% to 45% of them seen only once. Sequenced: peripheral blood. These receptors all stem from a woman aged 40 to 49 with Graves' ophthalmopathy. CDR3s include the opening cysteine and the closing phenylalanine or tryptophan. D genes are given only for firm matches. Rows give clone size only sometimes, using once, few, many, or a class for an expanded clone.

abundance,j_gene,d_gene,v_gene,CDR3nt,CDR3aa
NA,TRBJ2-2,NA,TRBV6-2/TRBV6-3,TGTGCCAGCAGTCCAATAGGTCCAGGAGCCGGGGAGCTGTTTTTT,CASSPIGPGAGELFF
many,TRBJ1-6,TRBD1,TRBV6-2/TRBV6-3,TGTGCCAGCAGTTACCGGACAGGGGGAAATTCACCCCTCCACTTT,CASSYRTGGNSPLHF
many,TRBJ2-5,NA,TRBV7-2,TGTGCCAGCAGCTTAGCGGGCCACCGTGGAGAGACCCAGTACTTC,CASSLAGHRGETQYF
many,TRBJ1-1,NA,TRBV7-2,TGTGCCAGCAGCTTAGGTTCGGGTTGGGCTTTCTTT,CASSLGSGWAFF
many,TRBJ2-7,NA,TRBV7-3,TGTGCCAGCAGCTTAACGGGCGGGAATCCAGGCGAGCAGTACTTC,CASSLTGGNPGEQYF
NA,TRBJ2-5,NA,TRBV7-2,TGTGCCAGCAGCTTATCACAGGGAGAGACCCAGTACTTC,CASSLSQGETQYF
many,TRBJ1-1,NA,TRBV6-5,TGTGCCAGCGGTCGTGTAACTGAAGCTTTCTTT,CASGRVTEAFF
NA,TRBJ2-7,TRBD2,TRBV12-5,TGTGCTAGTGGTATGGGGGCGGGAGGGTACAAAAACGAGCAGTACTTC,CASGMGAGGYKNEQYF
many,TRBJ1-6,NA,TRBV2,TGTGCCAGCAGTACCGGGACGGGGAATTCACCCCTCCACTTT,CASSTGTGNSPLHF
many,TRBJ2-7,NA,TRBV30,TGTGCCTGGAGTGTGGGCTCAGACGGGGCCGAGCAGTACTTC,CAWSVGSDGAEQYF
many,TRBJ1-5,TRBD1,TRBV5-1,TGCGCCAGCCGCTTGGGGGGAACAGGGGGCGATCAGCCCCAGCATTTT,CASRLGGTGGDQPQHF
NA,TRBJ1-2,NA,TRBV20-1,TGCAGTGCTAGCGAAGGGTTTGGCTACACCTTC,CSASEGFGYTF
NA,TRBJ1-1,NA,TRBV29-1,TGCAGCGTTGGATCGGGGGGGGTAGGAGGGAGCACTGAAGCTTTCTTT,CSVGSGGVGGSTEAFF
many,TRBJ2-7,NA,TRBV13,TGTGCCAGCAGCGCCCCGAATACAAACAGGGAGCAGTACTTC,CASSAPNTNREQYF
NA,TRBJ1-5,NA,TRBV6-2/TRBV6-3,TGTGCCAGCAGTTTGGGCCCCCATAGCAATCAGCCACAGCATTTT,CASSLGPHSNQPQHF
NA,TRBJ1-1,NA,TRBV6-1,TGTGCCAGCATCTGGATCGGGGGTACTGAAGCTTTCTTT,CASIWIGGTEAFF
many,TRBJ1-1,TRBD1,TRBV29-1,TGCAGCGTTGATGGCGGGACAGGGACGACTGAAGCTTTCTTT,CSVDGGTGTTEAFF
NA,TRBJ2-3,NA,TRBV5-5,TGTGCCAGCAGTCCAAGGGTGGCGGGGGCGAACCCCCATTTT,CASSPRVAGANPHF
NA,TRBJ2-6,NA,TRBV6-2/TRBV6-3,TGTGCCAGCAGTTACCCACCAGATGGGGGCCTCCTCTCTGGGGCCAACGTCCTGACTTTC,CASSYPPDGGLLSGANVLTF
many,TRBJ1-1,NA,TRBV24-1,TGTGCCACCAGTGATCCCCGGGCACCACACACTGAAGCTTTCTTT,CATSDPRAPHTEAFF
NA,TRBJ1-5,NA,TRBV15,TGTGCCACCAGCAGAGAAATTCTTACCCAGCCCCAGCATTTT,CATSREILTQPQHF
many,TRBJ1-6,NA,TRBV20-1,TGCAGCCCAATGAGACTGGGCAGGGGTTCACCCCTCCACTTT,CSPMRLGRGSPLHF
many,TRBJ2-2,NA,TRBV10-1,TGCGCCAGCAGTGAGACAGACGGACGGCCCACGAACACCGGGGAGCTGTTTTTT,CASSETDGRPTNTGELFF
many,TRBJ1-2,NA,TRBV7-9,TGTGCCAGCAGCTTTCCCGCTCTTCATCGCTTTGGCTACACCTTC,CASSFPALHRFGYTF
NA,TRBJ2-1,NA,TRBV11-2,TGTGCCAGCAGTTCGAAGCCTTCGGCGTTCTTGAATGAGCAGTTCTTC,CASSSKPSAFLNEQFF
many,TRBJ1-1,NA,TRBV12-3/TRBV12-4,TGTGCCAGCACCCTGCAGGGGTCGGGCACTGAAGCTTTCTTT,CASTLQGSGTEAFF
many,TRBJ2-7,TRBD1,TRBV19,TGTGCCAGTAGTAAGGGACAGGTTTTGGACGAGCAGTACTTC,CASSKGQVLDEQYF
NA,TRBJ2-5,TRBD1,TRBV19,TGTGCCAGTAGTTTATCCTTATACAGGGGACAAGAGACCCAGTACTTC,CASSLSLYRGQETQYF
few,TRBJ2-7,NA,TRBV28,TGTGCCAGCAGTCCTAGTCGGGGACGGGCCCTCTACGAGCAGTACTTC,CASSPSRGRALYEQYF
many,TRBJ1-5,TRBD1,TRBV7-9,TGTGCCAGCAGCTCCTTCGGGACAGGGATTCAGCATTTT,CASSSFGTGIQHF
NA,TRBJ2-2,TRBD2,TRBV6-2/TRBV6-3,TGTGCCAGCAGTTATAATCCGTACCGAGCGGGAGGCGAGAACACCGGGGAGCTGTTTTTT,CASSYNPYRAGGENTGELFF
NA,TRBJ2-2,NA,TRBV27,TGTGCCAGCAGCTTCCGGGGGAAGAACACCGGGGAGCTGTTTTTT,CASSFRGKNTGELFF
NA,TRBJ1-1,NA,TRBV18,TGTGCCAGCTCACCACAAAGTCGGGTAGACACTGAAGCTTTCTTT,CASSPQSRVDTEAFF
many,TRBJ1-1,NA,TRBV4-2,TGTGCCAGCAGCCAAGAGCCTAGGGGCACTGAAGCTTTCTTT,CASSQEPRGTEAFF
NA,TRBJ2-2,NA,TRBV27,TGTGCCAGCAGTTTTGGAGCCGGGGAGCTGTTTTTT,CASSFGAGELFF
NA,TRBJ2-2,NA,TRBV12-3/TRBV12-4,TGTGCCAGCATACCAACGGGACTCCCGAACACCGGGGAGCTGTTTTTT,CASIPTGLPNTGELFF
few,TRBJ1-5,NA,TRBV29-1,TGCAGCGCCCTAACAGGGATAGGCGAACAGCCCCAGCATTTT,CSALTGIGEQPQHF
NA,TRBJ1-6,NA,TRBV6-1,TGTGCCAGCAGCTTGGGCATTAATTCACCCCTCCACTTT,CASSLGINSPLHF
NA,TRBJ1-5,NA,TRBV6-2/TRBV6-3,TGTGCCAGCATTGGGACATATAGCAATCAGCCCCAGCATTTT,CASIGTYSNQPQHF
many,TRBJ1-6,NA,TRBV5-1,TGCGCCAGCAGCTATGAGGGGAGCTCCTATAATTCACCCCTCCACTTT,CASSYEGSSYNSPLHF
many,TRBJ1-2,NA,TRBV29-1,TGCAGCGTTGGGACAGAAATTGGTGGCTACACCTTC,CSVGTEIGGYTF
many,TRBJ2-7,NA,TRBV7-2,TGTGCCAGCAGCTTCAGTGGGGCCTCCTACGAGCAGTACTTC,CASSFSGASYEQYF
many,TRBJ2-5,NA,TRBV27,TGTGCCAGCAGTTTATTGGCTCAAGAGACCCAGTACTTC,CASSLLAQETQYF
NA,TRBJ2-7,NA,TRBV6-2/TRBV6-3,TGTGCCAGCAGTTACGACGGGGGAAGTGGGGAGCAGTACTTC,CASSYDGGSGEQYF
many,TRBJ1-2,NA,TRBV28,TGTGCCAGCAGCCCCATACAGAACTATGGCTACACCTTC,CASSPIQNYGYTF
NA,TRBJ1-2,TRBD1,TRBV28,TGTGCCAGCTGTATACCGGGACAGATCTATGGCTACACCTTC,CASCIPGQIYGYTF
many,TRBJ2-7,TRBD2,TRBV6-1,TGTGCCAGCAAAAATGGGGGGGGTTACGAGCAGTACTTC,CASKNGGGYEQYF
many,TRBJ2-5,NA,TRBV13,TGTGCCAGCAGCCCACCGACTGCGCGAGAGACCCAGTACTTC,CASSPPTARETQYF
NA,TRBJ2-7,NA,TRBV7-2,TGTGCCAGCAGCTCCCCGACTAGTTTATTCTACGAGCAGTACTTC,CASSSPTSLFYEQYF
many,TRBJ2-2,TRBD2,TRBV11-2,TGTGCCAGCAGCTCAACCCCGGGACTAGCGGGAGCCGGGGAGCTGTTTTTT,CASSSTPGLAGAGELFF
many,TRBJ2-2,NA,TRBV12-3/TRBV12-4,TGTGCCAGCAGTTTAGCCAGCGTCGACGGGGAGCTGTTTTTT,CASSLASVDGELFF
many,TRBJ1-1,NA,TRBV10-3,TGTGCCATCAGTGAGTCACCAGGGGACACTGAAGCTTTCTTT,CAISESPGDTEAFF
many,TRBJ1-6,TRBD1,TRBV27,TGTGCCAGCAGTCGGACAGGGGTAGACCTATGGAATTCACCCCTCCACTTT,CASSRTGVDLWNSPLHF
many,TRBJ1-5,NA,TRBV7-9,TGTGCCAGCAGCTTCGACAGGCAGCCCCAGCATTTT,CASSFDRQPQHF
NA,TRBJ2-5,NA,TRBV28,TGTGCCAGCAGTTTAGGAGGACTAAAAGAGACCCAGTACTTC,CASSLGGLKETQYF